This TCR beta chain was captured by sequencing in a study of T cell responses to AZD1222 COVID-19 vaccine. Overall study findings and caveats: Close to half of spike-specific TCRs reportedly recognize unmutated variant regions. CD4 TCRs covered the whole spike, strongest at regions 160-218 and 743-854. Receipt of two AZD1222 doses was followed by a rise in Spike-specific TCR breadth and depth. Clonal diversity may have been underestimated in mostly white British donors.

The table lists this clone with a few counts. What it binds is unknown. V lost 1 base and J lost 2, with 9 bases in between. The length of the CDR3 is 14 residues. Germline CDR1 is LGHNA and CDR2 is YNFKEQ. The method was immunoSEQ multiplex PCR; TCRdb's version includes in-frame clones alone and lacks a portion of them. Here the sample spans more than 100,000 clones, 90% to 95% being singletons. The chain couples TRBV4-2 to TRBJ2-7; the D is unclear. The starting material was peripheral blood, obtained on day 0 of AZD1222 vaccination. The receptor was derived from an adult in good health. The CDR3 spells CASSQAVPPYEQYF. The CDR3 DNA reads as TGTGCCAGCAGCCAAGCGGTCCCTCCCTACGAGCAGTACTTC.